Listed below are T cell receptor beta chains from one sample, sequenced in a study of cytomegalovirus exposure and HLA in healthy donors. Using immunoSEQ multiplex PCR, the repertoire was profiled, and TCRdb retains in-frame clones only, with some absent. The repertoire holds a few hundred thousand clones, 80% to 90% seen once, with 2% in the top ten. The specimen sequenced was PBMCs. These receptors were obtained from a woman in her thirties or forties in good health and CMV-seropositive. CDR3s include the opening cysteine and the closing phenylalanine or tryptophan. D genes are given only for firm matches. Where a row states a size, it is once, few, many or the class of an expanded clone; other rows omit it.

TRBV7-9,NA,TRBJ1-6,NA,CASSRRDNPSSSYNSPLHF,TGTGCCAGCAGCCGCCGGGACAACCCTTCGAGCTCCTATAATTCACCCCTCCACTTT
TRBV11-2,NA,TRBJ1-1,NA,CASSLVTGKGTEAFF,TGTGCCAGCAGTTTAGTCACAGGGAAGGGCACTGAAGCTTTCTTT
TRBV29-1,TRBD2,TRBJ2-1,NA,CSGKTSGPYNEQFF,TGCAGCGGCAAGACTAGCGGGCCTTACAATGAGCAGTTCTTC
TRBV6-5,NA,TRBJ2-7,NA,CASSYSYMESYEQYF,TGTGCCAGCAGTTACTCGTATATGGAGTCCTACGAGCAGTACTTC
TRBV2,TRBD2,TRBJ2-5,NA,CASSEFTSGRETQYF,TGTGCCAGCAGTGAGTTCACTAGCGGGAGAGAGACCCAGTACTTC
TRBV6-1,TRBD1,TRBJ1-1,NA,CASSERANKTGVGGSNTEAFF,TGTGCCAGCAGTGAAAGGGCGAATAAGACAGGGGTCGGGGGGTCGAACACTGAAGCTTTCTTT
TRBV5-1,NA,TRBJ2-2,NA,CASSTQGTGELFF,TGCGCCAGCAGCACGCAGGGTACCGGGGAGCTGTTTTTT
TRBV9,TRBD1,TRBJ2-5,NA,CASSILGQTESETQYF,TGTGCCAGCAGCATATTGGGACAGACTGAGTCGGAGACCCAGTACTTC
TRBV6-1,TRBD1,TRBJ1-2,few,CASSPSRGTPDGYTF,TGTGCCAGCAGTCCCTCCAGGGGGACCCCTGATGGCTACACCTTC
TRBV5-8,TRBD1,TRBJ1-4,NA,CASSPGTGESTNEKLFF,TGTGCCAGCAGCCCTGGGACAGGGGAGTCAACTAATGAAAAACTGTTTTTT
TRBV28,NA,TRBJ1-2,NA,CASRAQGELSYTF,TGTGCCAGCAGGGCTCAGGGTGAGCTTAGCTACACCTTC